Listed below are T cell receptor beta chains from one sample, sequenced in a study of blood T cell repertoires in COVID-19. The method was immunoSEQ multiplex PCR; TCRdb's version includes in-frame clones alone and lacks a portion of them. The table has about 230,000 clones, 65% to 90% seen once. The sample consisted of peripheral blood. These TCRs come from a man aged 50-59 years with COVID-19, enrolled during active disease. CDR3s include the opening cysteine and the closing phenylalanine or tryptophan. Each record gives: J gene, clone size, CDR3 length, V gene, D gene, CDR3 protein, CDR3 DNA. A D gene is named only where the DNA matches it firmly. Only some rows state a clone size, as once, few, many or a class for expanded clones.

j_call: TRBJ1-6
clone_size: few
cdr3_length: 14
v_call: TRBV5-1
d_call: NA
cdr3_aa: CASTEQGFNSPLHF
cdr3_nt: TGCGCCAGCACCGAACAGGGATTCAATTCACCCCTCCACTTT

j_call: TRBJ2-3
clone_size: once
cdr3_length: 13
v_call: TRBV3-1/TRBV3-2
d_call: NA
cdr3_aa: CASSQVLTDTQYF
cdr3_nt: TGTGCCAGCAGCCAAGTACTCACAGATACGCAGTATTTT

j_call: TRBJ2-1
clone_size: NA
cdr3_length: 17
v_call: TRBV7-9
d_call: NA
cdr3_aa: CASSTIMTTPSYNEQFF
cdr3_nt: TGTGCCAGCAGCACCATAATGACTACACCCTCCTACAATGAGCAGTTCTTC

j_call: TRBJ2-3
clone_size: NA
cdr3_length: 15
v_call: TRBV11-1
d_call: NA
cdr3_aa: CASSYKQGPADTQYF
cdr3_nt: TGTGCCAGCAGCTATAAACAGGGTCCGGCCGATACGCAGTATTTT

j_call: TRBJ1-3
clone_size: NA
cdr3_length: 15
v_call: TRBV29-1
d_call: NA
cdr3_aa: CSVENTGSSGNTIYF
cdr3_nt: TGCAGCGTTGAAAATACAGGGAGCTCTGGAAACACCATATATTTT

j_call: TRBJ2-1
clone_size: NA
cdr3_length: 16
v_call: TRBV10-3
d_call: NA
cdr3_aa: CAISDQTGPNYNEQFF
cdr3_nt: TGTGCCATCAGTGACCAAACAGGCCCCAACTACAATGAGCAGTTCTTC

j_call: TRBJ1-6
clone_size: NA
cdr3_length: 15
v_call: TRBV11-2
d_call: NA
cdr3_aa: CASSTLRGAESPLHF
cdr3_nt: TGTGCCAGCAGCACTCTCAGGGGCGCCGAATCACCCCTCCACTTT

j_call: TRBJ1-1
clone_size: NA
cdr3_length: 12
v_call: TRBV18
d_call: NA
cdr3_aa: CASSPPDREAFF
cdr3_nt: TGTGCCAGCTCACCACCCGACAGAGAAGCTTTCTTT

j_call: TRBJ1-2
clone_size: NA
cdr3_length: 14
v_call: TRBV6-1
d_call: TRBD1
cdr3_aa: CASSEGTVNYGYTF
cdr3_nt: TGTGCCAGCAGTGAGGGGACAGTTAACTATGGCTACACCTTC

j_call: TRBJ1-6
clone_size: NA
cdr3_length: 13
v_call: TRBV12-3/TRBV12-4
d_call: TRBD1
cdr3_aa: CATQDRANSPLHF
cdr3_nt: TGTGCCACCCAGGACAGGGCGAATTCACCCCTCCACTTT

j_call: TRBJ2-2
clone_size: NA
cdr3_length: 14
v_call: TRBV9
d_call: NA
cdr3_aa: CASSVQANTGELFF
cdr3_nt: TGTGCCAGCAGCGTACAGGCGAACACCGGGGAGCTGTTTTTT

j_call: TRBJ1-2
clone_size: NA
cdr3_length: 16
v_call: TRBV6-5
d_call: NA
cdr3_aa: CASSYSGDSAYLYYTF
cdr3_nt: TGTGCCAGCAGTTACTCGGGTGACAGTGCATATCTCTACTACACCTTC

j_call: TRBJ2-5
clone_size: NA
cdr3_length: 15
v_call: TRBV6-5
d_call: NA
cdr3_aa: CASIKTQGREETQYF
cdr3_nt: TGTGCCAGCATAAAGACACAGGGACGGGAAGAGACCCAGTACTTC

j_call: TRBJ1-2
clone_size: NA
cdr3_length: 18
v_call: TRBV7-2
d_call: NA
cdr3_aa: CASSPAGRVGREEDGYTF
cdr3_nt: TGTGCCAGCAGTCCCGCCGGTCGCGTAGGCAGGGAAGAGGATGGCTACACCTTC

j_call: TRBJ2-1
clone_size: once
cdr3_length: 14
v_call: TRBV6-2/TRBV6-3
d_call: TRBD2
cdr3_aa: CASSRPSGYNEQFF
cdr3_nt: TGTGCCAGCAGTCGTCCTAGCGGCTACAATGAGCAGTTCTTC

j_call: TRBJ2-7
clone_size: NA
cdr3_length: 17
v_call: TRBV5-6
d_call: NA
cdr3_aa: CASSLGTGQRASYEQYF
cdr3_nt: TGTGCCAGCAGCTTGGGAACAGGGCAAAGGGCATCCTACGAGCAGTACTTC

j_call: TRBJ2-7
clone_size: NA
cdr3_length: 15
v_call: TRBV14
d_call: TRBD1
cdr3_aa: CASSQGRTGSYEQYF
cdr3_nt: TGTGCCAGCAGCCAAGGGCGGACAGGATCCTACGAGCAGTACTTC

j_call: TRBJ2-3
clone_size: NA
cdr3_length: 14
v_call: TRBV5-1
d_call: NA
cdr3_aa: CASSPIGDSDTQYF
cdr3_nt: TGCGCCAGCAGCCCTATTGGGGACTCGGATACGCAGTATTTT

j_call: TRBJ2-1
clone_size: few
cdr3_length: 17
v_call: TRBV7-3
d_call: TRBD1
cdr3_aa: CASSFQGAGTPNNEQFF
cdr3_nt: TGTGCCAGCAGTTTTCAGGGGGCCGGGACACCTAACAATGAGCAGTTCTTC

j_call: TRBJ2-1
clone_size: NA
cdr3_length: 16
v_call: TRBV5-1
d_call: TRBD2
cdr3_aa: CASRNRSSGSYSEQFF
cdr3_nt: TGCGCCAGCCGGAATAGGTCTAGCGGGAGTTATTCTGAGCAGTTCTTC

j_call: TRBJ1-1
clone_size: once
cdr3_length: 14
v_call: TRBV20-1
d_call: NA
cdr3_aa: CSASPTPGYTEAFF
cdr3_nt: TGCAGTGCTAGTCCAACCCCAGGGTACACTGAAGCTTTCTTT

j_call: TRBJ1-3
clone_size: NA
cdr3_length: 16
v_call: TRBV7-6
d_call: NA
cdr3_aa: CASSLASQGAGNTIYF
cdr3_nt: TGTGCCAGCAGCTTAGCGTCACAGGGAGCTGGAAACACCATATATTTT

j_call: TRBJ2-2
clone_size: NA
cdr3_length: 16
v_call: TRBV25-1
d_call: NA
cdr3_aa: CASSEASRGGTGELFF
cdr3_nt: TGTGCCAGCTCTGAAGCTAGCCGAGGCGGCACCGGGGAGCTGTTTTTT

j_call: TRBJ1-2
clone_size: NA
cdr3_length: 15
v_call: TRBV20-1
d_call: TRBD1
cdr3_aa: CSASGTGLLDYGYTF
cdr3_nt: TGCAGTGCTAGTGGGACAGGGTTATTGGACTATGGCTACACCTTC

j_call: TRBJ2-7
clone_size: NA
cdr3_length: 12
v_call: TRBV30
d_call: TRBD1
cdr3_aa: CAWSSGGYEQYF
cdr3_nt: TGTGCCTGGAGTTCAGGGGGCTACGAGCAGTACTTC

j_call: TRBJ2-7
clone_size: NA
cdr3_length: 15
v_call: TRBV5-1
d_call: TRBD1
cdr3_aa: CASSSDRVSSYEQYF
cdr3_nt: TGCGCCAGCAGCTCAGACAGGGTCAGCTCCTACGAGCAGTACTTC

j_call: TRBJ2-3
clone_size: NA
cdr3_length: 13
v_call: TRBV27
d_call: TRBD2
cdr3_aa: CASRPFGGDTQYF
cdr3_nt: TGTGCCAGCAGGCCATTCGGGGGGGATACGCAGTATTTT

j_call: TRBJ2-2
clone_size: NA
cdr3_length: 16
v_call: TRBV6-5
d_call: NA
cdr3_aa: CASSYLDSRLTGELFF
cdr3_nt: TGTGCCAGCAGTTACCTGGACTCCCGCTTAACCGGGGAGCTGTTTTTT

j_call: TRBJ1-4
clone_size: NA
cdr3_length: 15
v_call: TRBV2
d_call: TRBD1
cdr3_aa: CASSGLDRGGEKLFF
cdr3_nt: TGTGCCAGCAGTGGGCTGGACAGGGGAGGTGAAAAACTGTTTTTT

j_call: TRBJ2-5
clone_size: NA
cdr3_length: 14
v_call: TRBV4-3
d_call: NA
cdr3_aa: CASSQDQFRETQYF
cdr3_nt: TGCGCCAGCAGCCAAGATCAATTCAGGGAGACCCAGTACTTC

j_call: TRBJ2-7
clone_size: NA
cdr3_length: 14
v_call: TRBV19
d_call: NA
cdr3_aa: CASNSQGPAGEQYF
cdr3_nt: TGTGCCAGTAATTCTCAGGGGCCCGCTGGGGAGCAGTACTTC

j_call: TRBJ2-3
clone_size: NA
cdr3_length: 14
v_call: TRBV29-1
d_call: NA
cdr3_aa: CSVRGVIKTDTQYF
cdr3_nt: TGCAGCGTTCGAGGAGTCATCAAAACAGATACGCAGTATTTT

j_call: TRBJ2-1
clone_size: once
cdr3_length: 12
v_call: TRBV19
d_call: NA
cdr3_aa: CATWGFYNEQFF
cdr3_nt: TGTGCCACCTGGGGCTTTTACAATGAGCAGTTCTTC

j_call: TRBJ2-7
clone_size: NA
cdr3_length: 16
v_call: TRBV6-1
d_call: NA
cdr3_aa: CASSEAMTMEGYEQYF
cdr3_nt: TGTGCCAGCAGTGAAGCTATGACGATGGAGGGTTACGAGCAGTACTTC

j_call: TRBJ2-2
clone_size: NA
cdr3_length: 15
v_call: TRBV7-9
d_call: NA
cdr3_aa: CASRPSQEATGELFF
cdr3_nt: TGTGCCAGCAGACCGAGCCAGGAGGCGACCGGGGAGCTGTTTTTT

j_call: TRBJ1-2
clone_size: once
cdr3_length: 17
v_call: TRBV3-1/TRBV3-2
d_call: NA
cdr3_aa: CASSQDVGGSAHYGYTF
cdr3_nt: TGTGCCAGCAGCCAAGATGTGGGAGGTTCTGCGCACTATGGCTACACCTTC

j_call: TRBJ2-7
clone_size: NA
cdr3_length: 13
v_call: TRBV28
d_call: TRBD1
cdr3_aa: CASIGQGVYEQYF
cdr3_nt: TGTGCCAGCATTGGCCAGGGGGTCTACGAGCAGTACTTC

j_call: TRBJ2-5
clone_size: NA
cdr3_length: 15
v_call: TRBV9
d_call: NA
cdr3_aa: CASSALGSIQETQYF
cdr3_nt: TGTGCCAGCAGCGCCCTTGGCAGTATACAAGAGACCCAGTACTTC

j_call: TRBJ2-7
clone_size: NA
cdr3_length: 14
v_call: TRBV4-2
d_call: NA
cdr3_aa: CASSQARAPYEQYF
cdr3_nt: TGTGCCAGCAGCCAAGCCAGGGCCCCCTACGAGCAGTACTTC

j_call: TRBJ1-4
clone_size: NA
cdr3_length: 16
v_call: TRBV11-2
d_call: NA
cdr3_aa: CASSLGPPGENEKLFF
cdr3_nt: TGTGCCAGCAGCTTAGGGCCGCCAGGGGAGAACGAAAAACTGTTTTTT

j_call: TRBJ1-3
clone_size: NA
cdr3_length: 14
v_call: TRBV29-1
d_call: TRBD1
cdr3_aa: CSVGGQDSGNTIYF
cdr3_nt: TGCAGCGTCGGAGGACAGGATTCTGGAAACACCATATATTTT

j_call: TRBJ2-3
clone_size: NA
cdr3_length: 15
v_call: TRBV21-1
d_call: NA
cdr3_aa: CASSREAGGGDTQYF
cdr3_nt: TGTGCCAGCAGCAGGGAAGCGGGGGGCGGGGATACGCAGTATTTT

j_call: TRBJ1-2
clone_size: NA
cdr3_length: 14
v_call: TRBV11-2
d_call: NA
cdr3_aa: CASSLDGATSDYTF
cdr3_nt: TGTGCCAGCAGCTTAGACGGCGCTACTAGCGACTACACCTTC

j_call: TRBJ2-5
clone_size: NA
cdr3_length: 15
v_call: TRBV19
d_call: NA
cdr3_aa: CASSSRQGIQETQYF
cdr3_nt: TGTGCCAGTAGTTCCCGGCAGGGGATTCAAGAGACCCAGTACTTC

j_call: TRBJ2-1
clone_size: NA
cdr3_length: 18
v_call: TRBV15
d_call: TRBD2
cdr3_aa: CATSYLSDLREGLGEQFF
cdr3_nt: TGTGCCACCAGTTATCTGTCTGATTTGCGGGAGGGCCTCGGTGAGCAGTTCTTC

j_call: TRBJ2-5
clone_size: once
cdr3_length: 15
v_call: TRBV5-1
d_call: TRBD1
cdr3_aa: CASSLASRGLETQYF
cdr3_nt: TGCGCCAGCAGCTTGGCCTCCAGGGGGTTGGAGACCCAGTACTTC

j_call: TRBJ2-2
clone_size: NA
cdr3_length: 13
v_call: TRBV7-3
d_call: NA
cdr3_aa: CASSIANTGELFF
cdr3_nt: TGTGCCAGCAGCATAGCAAACACCGGGGAGCTGTTTTTT

j_call: TRBJ2-1
clone_size: NA
cdr3_length: 15
v_call: TRBV18
d_call: TRBD2
cdr3_aa: CASSPSFAGDNEQFF
cdr3_nt: TGTGCCAGCTCACCATCCTTTGCGGGGGACAATGAGCAGTTCTTC